This T cell receptor beta chain was recovered during a study of breast tumors, draining lymph nodes, adjacent tissues. This clonotype showed up just once. Its antigen is unknown. Whole-study results and caveats: The data were judged consistent with most tumor T cells coming from lymph node and expanding in tumor. Tumor repertoires ranked between lymph nodes and nontumor tissue in diversity, with V and J gene preferences.

TCRdb fed the multiplex PCR reads into MiXCR, producing one record per CDR3 protein. Altogether some 16,000 distinct CDR3 sequences are present, around half being singletons, with the ten largest covering 15% to 20%. CDR3 length equals 15 residues. The sample consisted of tumor-adjacent breast tissue. The sequence came from a female donor with breast cancer. Some clones in this sample may be carry-over from other donors' samples. The V call is TRBV12-3 or TRBV12-4, the J call TRBJ2-7, with 10 bases matching TRBD1. The tail of the sequence fits TRBJ2-5 better, so the J call may be wrong. This chain's CDR3 is CASSPGQGIRETQYF. CDR3 bases: TGTGCCAGCAGTCCGGGACAGGGGATTCGGGAGACCCAGTACTTC.